This TCR beta chain is from a study of Ad26.COV2.S vaccination and SARS-CoV-2 variants. Looking at the study overall: Ad26.COV2.S given intramuscularly, once or twice 56 days apart.

Clones were read by immunoSEQ multiplex PCR, and TCRdb kept only the in-frame ones, dropping some. The sample lists 300,000 to 400,000 clones; around 90% were seen once. The CDR3 has 17 amino acids. Between the trimmed V and J ends, which lost 1 base and 2 bases, there was a span of 16 bases. Looked up from germline, CDR1 is SEHNR and CDR2 is FQNEAQ (reference sequence). Treatment: some 20 received Ad26.COV2.S at low or high dose, single or two shots; about 5 received placebo; per-sample allocation not given. Following the first vaccine or placebo injection, samples were taken on day 63. The receptor was derived from a person aged 18 to 59 who received the Ad26.COV2.S COVID-19 vaccine or a placebo. V and J are TRBV7-9 and TRBJ2-3; D is possibly TRBD2 (5 bases). The sequencing used peripheral blood, collected in a trial of Ad26.COV2.S vaccine versus placebo. The CDR3 loop is CASSLDSWETATDTQYF. The CDR3 region has the DNA TGTGCCAGCAGCTTAGATTCGTGGGAGACCGCCACAGATACGCAGTATTTT.